One sample yielded the 27 T cell receptor beta chains listed below, sequenced in a study of blood T cell repertoires in COVID-19. Using immunoSEQ multiplex PCR, the repertoire was profiled, and TCRdb retains in-frame clones only, with some absent. The table records 200,000 or so clones, approximately 80% of them present only once. The sequencing input was peripheral blood. The receptors were sampled from a human donor in a cohort sampled during active COVID-19.

The chain uses TRBV9 and TRBJ1-5; no firm D call. Between the trimmed V and J ends, which lost 0 bases and 15 bases, there was a span of 13 bases. Per germline, CDR1 SGDLS and CDR2 YYNGEE. The CDR3 runs to 12 residues. The CDR3 DNA reads as TGTGCCAGCAGCGTAGTCTATCTACGGGTGCATTTT. This codes for CASSVVYLRVHF.

This chain connects TRBV28 to TRBJ2-1; 8 nucleotides line up with TRBD2. Germline V gene sequence: CDR1 MDHEN, CDR2 SYDVKM. This CDR3 comprises 15 residues. Trimming cost V 6 bases and J 5 bases; bases outside gene matches: 9. CDR3 residues: CASRKKTSANNEQFF. In DNA, the CDR3 is TGTGCCAGCAGAAAAAAGACTAGCGCCAACAATGAGCAGTTCTTC.

The sample holds one count of this clone. The chain couples TRBV28 to TRBJ1-6, with no clear D. Looked up from germline, CDR1 is MDHEN and CDR2 is SYDVKM. The CDR3 covers 12 residues. Trimming removed 4 bases at V and 7 bases at J, with 5 bases between. The CDR3 nucleotides are TGTGCCAGCAGTTCCCGGAATTCACCCCTCCACTTT. It yields the protein CASSSRNSPLHF.

This rearrangement joins TRBV2 to TRBJ1-6; 7 bases match TRBD1. J lost 11 bases, V lost 3 bases, and 10 bases had no gene match. CDR1 and CDR2 (germline): SNHLY, FYNNEI. This CDR3 is built from 15 residues. The CDR3 nucleotides are TGTGCCAGCAGTGAGCGAGGGGGCTTTAGGACACCCCTCCACTTT. It translates to CASSERGGFRTPLHF.

A note on this clone: Other DNA sequences in the same sample also yield this CDR3. The chain combines TRBV18 with TRBJ2-5; D perhaps matches TRBD2 (5 bases). Germline CDR1 KGHSH, CDR2 LQKENI. This CDR3 has 13 amino acids. With 2 bases removed from V and 2 bases from J, the gap between germline ends came to 6 bases. The CDR3 sequence is CASSPGLQETQYF. CDR3 DNA sequence: TGTGCCAGCTCACCAGGACTGCAAGAGACCCAGTACTTC.

The chain couples TRBV11-2 to TRBJ2-2; D possibly corresponds to TRBD1 (6 bases). Germline CDR1 reads SGHAT; CDR2 reads FQNNGV. CDR3 length: 15 residues. V shed 5 bases and J shed 7 bases, with 17 bases lying between them. For the CDR3, the DNA is TGTGCCAGCAGCCGAGAAACAGGGTTCCACGGGGAGCTGTTTTTT. As protein: CASSRETGFHGELFF. Full variable domain (missing parts from reference TRBV11-2 and TRBJ2-2): EAGVAQSPRYKIIEKRQSVAFWCNPISGHATLYWYQQILGQGPKLLIQFQNNGVVDDSQLPKDRFSAERLKGVDSTLKIQPAKLEDSAVYLCASSRETGFHGELFFGEGSRLTVL.

V gene TRBV12-3 or TRBV12-4 combines with J gene TRBJ2-3; 11 bases align to TRBD2. V gave up 11 bases and J gave up 3 bases; unmatched junction bases: 4. There are 13 residues in the CDR3. CDR3 nucleotides: TGTGCCGGGGGACTAGCGGCTACAGATACGCAGTATTTT. This encodes CAGGLAATDTQYF.

The chain carries TRBV10-2 and TRBJ2-1; D ambiguous. Trimming shortened V by 8 bases and J by 0 bases, and 8 bases separated the two germline ends. This CDR3 region has 13 residues. CDR1 and CDR2 from the germline V gene are WSHSY and SAAADI. The CDR3 nucleotides are TGCGCCAGCGAAGAGAGCTCCTACAATGAGCAGTTCTTC. Translated: CASEESSYNEQFF.

The rearrangement joins TRBV27 to TRBJ1-1; no definite D call. This CDR3 spans 13 amino acids. Trimming left V 5 bases short and J 5 bases short, with 12 bases between. Germline CDR1 is MNHEY and CDR2 is SMNVEV (reference sequence). The CDR3 here is CASSQPPGTEAFF. The CDR3 nucleotides are TGTGCCAGCAGTCAGCCCCCGGGAACTGAAGCTTTCTTT.

This sequence joins TRBV20-1 and TRBJ1-2, with D unclear. The CDR3 has 11 residues. Deletions cut 3 bases from V and 6 bases from J, with 8 bases between. The V gene's germline CDR1 is DFQATT and CDR2 SNEGSKA (reference sequence). CDR3 coding DNA: TGCAGTGCTAGTCCCGGGAATGGCTACACCTTC. This encodes CSASPGNGYTF.

The chain joins TRBV11-3 to TRBJ2-7, with 9 positions matching TRBD1. CDR1 and CDR2 (germline): SGHNT, YENEEA. With V trimmed by 6 bases and J by 7 bases, 16 bases remained unmatched. CDR3 length: 16 amino acids. The CDR3 here is CASSYSPGQGSGEQYF. CDR3 nucleotide sequence: TGTGCCAGCAGTTACTCCCCGGGACAGGGTTCCGGAGAGCAGTACTTC. The variable domain in full, with the rest retrieved from reference TRBV11-3 and TRBJ2-7, is EAGVVQSPRYKIIEKKQPVAFWCNPISGHNTLYWYLQNLGQGPELLIRYENEEAVDDSQLPKDRFSAERLKGVDSTLKIQPAELGDSAVYLCASSYSPGQGSGEQYFGPGTRLTVT.

This chain uses TRBV4-1 with TRBJ2-7; TRBD1 aligns across 9 bases. V was clipped by 4 bases and J by 2 bases; unmatched bases: 6. The germline V gene has CDR1 MGHRA and CDR2 YSYEKL. CDR3 length equals 15 residues. CDR3 loop: CASSLTGTGTYEQYF. In nucleotides, the CDR3 is TGCGCCAGCAGCCTCACCGGGACAGGGACCTACGAGCAGTACTTC.

V and J are TRBV28 and TRBJ2-7, with 9 bases lining up with TRBD2. The CDR3 runs to 18 residues. The germline V gene encodes CDR1 MDHEN and CDR2 SYDVKM. Losses at the gene ends were 6 bases for V and 7 bases for J; bases not matched to a gene: 22. The CDR3 reads CASRSTWTSVTREGEQYF. The CDR3 nucleotides are TGTGCCAGCAGGTCAACCTGGACTAGCGTAACCCGGGAGGGGGAGCAGTACTTC.

The V gene is TRBV27, the J gene TRBJ2-4; TRBD2 matches at 13 bases. Germline V gene data show CDR1 as MNHEY and CDR2 as SMNVEV (reference sequence). This CDR3 is 17 amino acids long. J was trimmed by 3 bases and V by 6 bases; bases with no gene match: 8. Here the CDR3 DNA reads TGTGCCAGCAGCCTTGGGACTAGCGGGACGGACAAAAACATTCAGTACTTC. Its translation is CASSLGTSGTDKNIQYF.

The gene calls are TRBV28 and TRBJ1-6; 9 bases line up with TRBD1. The CDR3 length is 12 residues. V lost 5 bases and J lost 18; bases outside the gene matches: 8. Germline V gives CDR1 MDHEN, CDR2 SYDVKM. The CDR3 coding sequence is TGTGCCAGCAGTATTAGACAGGGGGGGAACCACTTT. Translating it yields CASSIRQGGNHF. Full variable domain (missing parts from reference TRBV28 and TRBJ1-6): DVKVTQSSRYLVKRTGEKVFLECVQDMDHENMFWYRQDPGLGLRLIYFSYDVKMKEKGDIPEGYSVSREKKERFSLILESASTNQTSMYLCASSIRQGGNHFGNGTRLTVT.

The rearrangement joins TRBV27 to TRBJ1-5; D is perhaps TRBD1 (5 bases). Germline V gives CDR1 MNHEY, CDR2 SMNVEV (reference sequence). CDR3 length: 15 residues. Trimming left V 8 bases short and J 3 bases short, with 17 bases between. The CDR3 protein is CASGFLGGDNQPQHF. The CDR3 DNA follows: TGTGCCAGCGGATTCCTGGGGGGAGACAATCAGCCCCAGCATTTT.

This clone was counted between two and nine times. The V call is TRBV18, the J call TRBJ2-2; D not resolved. This CDR3 spans 16 amino acids. Germline values: CDR1 KGHSH, CDR2 LQKENI. The V and J ends lost 0 bases and 2 bases respectively, with 10 bases between them. CDR3 amino acids: CASSPPAVSNTGELFF. CDR3 DNA sequence: TGTGCCAGCTCACCACCGGCAGTATCCAACACCGGGGAGCTGTTTTTT.

The V gene is TRBV27, the J gene TRBJ1-1, with D tentatively TRBD1 (6 bases). The CDR3 runs to 14 residues. Per germline, CDR1 MNHEY and CDR2 SMNVEV (reference sequence). Trimming took off 5 bases at V and 4 bases at J, with 14 bases between the two ends. In DNA form, the CDR3 reads TGTGCCAGCAGTAAACAGGGTTCGCGCACTGAAGCTTTCTTT. Encoded protein: CASSKQGSRTEAFF.

The gene calls are TRBV14 and TRBJ2-1, with TRBD2 matching over 9 bases. The CDR3 has 17 amino acids. Losses at the gene ends were 1 base for V and 2 bases for J; bases not matched to a gene: 6. CDR1 SGHDN and CDR2 FVKESK come from the germline V gene. CDR3 DNA sequence: TGTGCCAGCAGCCAAGGTATTAGCGGGAGTCCCTACAATGAGCAGTTCTTC. It codes for CASSQGISGSPYNEQFF.

The chain has TRBV2 and TRBJ2-2, with 9 bases aligning to TRBD1. Trimming cost V 0 bases and J 6 bases; bases outside gene matches: 5. The CDR3 is 16 residues long. Germline V gives CDR1 SNHLY, CDR2 FYNNEI. The CDR3 coding sequence is TGTGCCAGCAGTGAAGCTTGGACAGGGGAGGCCGGGGAGCTGTTTTTT. Encoded protein: CASSEAWTGEAGELFF.

This chain connects TRBV6-7 to TRBJ1-5; D is unresolved. TRBV6-7 is an ORF, with its function uncertain. This CDR3 spans 17 amino acids. Trimming removed 0 bases from V and 1 base from J, with 13 bases in between. The CDR3 loop reads CASSYSPPLPSNQPQHF. The DNA of the CDR3 is TGTGCCAGCAGTTACTCTCCCCCTCTACCGAGCAATCAGCCCCAGCATTTT.

The chain couples TRBV7-6 to TRBJ2-1; D possibly corresponds to TRBD1 (5 bases). Germline CDR1 reads SGHVS; CDR2 reads FNYEAQ. V gave up 5 bases and J gave up 0 bases, with 11 bases separating them. The CDR3 spans 15 residues. The DNA for the CDR3 is TGTGCCAGCAGCCCCGACAGAAGCTCCTACAATGAGCAGTTCTTC. It specifies CASSPDRSSYNEQFF.

This clone was detected many times. This chain links TRBV5-6 with TRBJ2-7; the D gene is possibly TRBD1 (5 bases). This CDR3 has 15 residues. Trimming took 0 bases from V and 6 from J, leaving 16 bases between them. Germline loops: CDR1 SGHDT, CDR2 YYEEEE. CDR3 in amino acids: CASSLESLEDSEQYF. For the CDR3, the DNA is TGTGCCAGCAGCTTGGAATCCCTTGAAGACAGCGAGCAGTACTTC.

The chain recombines TRBV28 with TRBJ1-6, with 9 bases identical to TRBD1. CDR1 MDHEN and CDR2 SYDVKM come from the germline V gene. The trim removed 6 bases at V and 9 bases at J, leaving 9 bases unmatched. This CDR3 has 15 residues. The DNA of the CDR3 is TGTGCCAGCAGGGCCCGGGACAGGGTGGTTTCACCCCTCCACTTT. Translating it yields CASRARDRVVSPLHF.

This chain uses TRBV28 with TRBJ2-7; 7 bases agree with TRBD1. CDR3 size: 11 residues. The junction had 2 bases not matched to a gene; V was cut back by 6 bases and J by 6 bases. Per germline, CDR1 MDHEN and CDR2 SYDVKM. The CDR3 coding sequence is TGTGCCAGCAGGGGGACAGTCGAGCAGTACTTC. Its translation: CASRGTVEQYF. Full variable domain (outside the CDR3, taken from reference TRBV28 and TRBJ2-7): DVKVTQSSRYLVKRTGEKVFLECVQDMDHENMFWYRQDPGLGLRLIYFSYDVKMKEKGDIPEGYSVSREKKERFSLILESASTNQTSMYLCASRGTVEQYFGPGTRLTVT.

This clone was detected only a few times. V usage is TRBV5-6 and J usage is TRBJ1-5; tentatively, D is TRBD1 (6 bases). The CDR3 totals 16 residues. Germline V gene lookup returns CDR1 SGHDT and CDR2 YYEEEE. The V end was cut by 4 bases, the J end by 0 bases, with 14 bases between. The CDR3 loop is CASSSQGKDSNQPQHF. The DNA of the CDR3 is TGTGCCAGCAGCAGCCAGGGGAAAGATAGCAATCAGCCCCAGCATTTT.

This clone was seen more than once but under ten times. The chain links TRBV5-1 to TRBJ2-1; 7 nucleotides align to TRBD2. V was pared by 0 bases and J by 9 bases, with 3 bases of the junction left unmatched. Germline lookup yields CDR1 SGHRS and CDR2 YFSETQ. The CDR3 is 13 residues long. CDR3 nucleotides: TGCGCCAGCAGCTTGGTCGTAGCGGGTGAGCAGTTCTTC. Its protein is CASSLVVAGEQFF.